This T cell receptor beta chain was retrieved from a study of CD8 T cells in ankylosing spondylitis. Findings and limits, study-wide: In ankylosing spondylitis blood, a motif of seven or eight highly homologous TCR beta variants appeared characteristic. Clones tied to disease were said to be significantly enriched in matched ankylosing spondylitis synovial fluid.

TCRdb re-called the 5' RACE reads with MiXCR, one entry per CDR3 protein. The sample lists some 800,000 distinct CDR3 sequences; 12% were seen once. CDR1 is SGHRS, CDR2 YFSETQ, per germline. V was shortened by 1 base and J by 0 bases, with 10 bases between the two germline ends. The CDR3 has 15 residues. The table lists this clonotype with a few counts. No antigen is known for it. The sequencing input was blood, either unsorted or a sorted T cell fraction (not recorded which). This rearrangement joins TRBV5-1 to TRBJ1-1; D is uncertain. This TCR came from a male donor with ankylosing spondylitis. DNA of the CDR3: TGCGCCAGCAGCTTGTTGGGCATCATGAACACTGAAGCTTTCTTT. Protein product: CASSLLGIMNTEAFF.